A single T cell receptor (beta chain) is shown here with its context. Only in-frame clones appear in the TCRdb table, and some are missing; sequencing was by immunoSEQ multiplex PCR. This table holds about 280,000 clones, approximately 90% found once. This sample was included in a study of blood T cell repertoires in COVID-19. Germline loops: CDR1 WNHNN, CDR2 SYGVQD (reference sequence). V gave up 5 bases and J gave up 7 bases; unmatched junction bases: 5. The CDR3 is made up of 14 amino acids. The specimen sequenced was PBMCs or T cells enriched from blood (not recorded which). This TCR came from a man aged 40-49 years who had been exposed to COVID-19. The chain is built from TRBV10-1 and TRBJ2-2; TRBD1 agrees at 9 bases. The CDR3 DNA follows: TGCGCCAGCAGTCGACAGGGGGTCGACGGGGAGCTGTTTTTT. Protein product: CASSRQGVDGELFF.